This T cell receptor beta chain was retrieved from a study of blood T cell repertoires in COVID-19. Whole-study context: PBMCs, B-cell-depleted T cells, or T cells were the source of the cDNA or gDNA that made up the material.

This clone was seen a few times. Study members were between roughly 18 and 89 years old and lived in around 24 US regions. The repertoire was sequenced with immunoSEQ multiplex PCR; TCRdb's copy has only in-frame clones and lacks some. The repertoire includes roughly 240,000 clones, about 82% of them detected once, and 2% to 2.5% sits in the top ten. V was clipped by 2 bases and J by 7 bases; unmatched bases: 11. There are 15 residues in the CDR3. CDR1 and CDR2 from the germline V gene are SGHNT and YYREEE (reference sequence). This TCR derives from a woman aged 50 to 60 who had recovered from COVID-19. This chain joins TRBV5-4 and TRBJ2-7, with 8 bases identical to TRBD1. The source material was PBMCs or T cells enriched from blood (not recorded which). CDR3 in amino acids: CASSFPGTGSGEQYF. CDR3 coding DNA: TGTGCCAGCAGCTTCCCCGGGACAGGTTCGGGAGAGCAGTACTTC. Filled out from reference TRBV5-4 and TRBJ2-7, the complete variable domain reads ETGVTQSPTHLIKTRGQQVTLRCSSQSGHNTVSWYQQALGQGPQFIFQYYREEENGRGNFPPRFSGLQFPNYSSELNVNALELDDSALYLCASSFPGTGSGEQYFGPGTRLTVT.